Below, 25 T cell receptor beta chains from the same sample are listed, as sequenced in a study of shared clonotypes between healthy human individuals. The table came from immunoSEQ multiplex PCR; TCRdb's copy has only in-frame clones and leaves some out. The sample holds some 2,000,000 clones, approximately 94% seen once. Sample: naive CD4+ T cells sorted from blood. Subset defined: CD45RA+ positively selected. The receptors derive from a man aged 18 to 35 in good health.

The V call is TRBV6-5, the J call TRBJ2-7; TRBD2 might be the D (6 bases). The length of the CDR3 is 15 residues. Germline loops: CDR1 MNHEY, CDR2 SVGAGI. V was trimmed by 5 bases and J by 4 bases, leaving 18 bases between them. The CDR3: CASSRDGGKGYEQYF. The CDR3 region has the DNA TGTGCCAGCAGTCGCGACGGGGGTAAAGGGTACGAGCAGTACTTC.

This chain joins TRBV28 and TRBJ2-7, with TRBD1 matching over 7 bases. V shed 5 bases and J 5 bases; nucleotides not matched to a gene: 18. Germline V CDR1 and CDR2: MDHEN, SYDVKM. This CDR3 region has 17 residues. CDR3 sequence reads: CASSQIPTGNNPDEQYF. The CDR3 DNA reads TGTGCCAGCAGTCAGATCCCGACAGGGAACAATCCTGACGAGCAGTACTTC. The whole variable domain, remainder taken from reference TRBV28 and TRBJ2-7, is DVKVTQSSRYLVKRTGEKVFLECVQDMDHENMFWYRQDPGLGLRLIYFSYDVKMKEKGDIPEGYSVSREKKERFSLILESASTNQTSMYLCASSQIPTGNNPDEQYFGPGTRLTVT.

This chain links TRBV9 with TRBJ1-5, with 11 positions matching TRBD1. The V segment lost 3 bases and the J segment 6 bases; nucleotides outside the gene matches: 5. In germline, CDR1 is SGDLS, CDR2 YYNGEE. The CDR3 is 15 amino acids. The CDR3 protein is CASSASGTGGQPQHF. DNA for the CDR3: TGTGCCAGCAGCGCCTCCGGGACAGGGGGTCAGCCCCAGCATTTT.

The rearrangement links TRBV10-3 to TRBJ2-1; 10 nucleotides agree with TRBD2. Germline V CDR1 and CDR2: ENHRY, SYGVKD. The ends lost 7 bases at V and 8 bases at J; junction bases unmatched: 8. The length of the CDR3 is 14 residues. This chain's CDR3 is CAIKEREGGDEQFF. The CDR3 DNA sequence: TGTGCCATCAAGGAGCGGGAGGGCGGAGATGAGCAGTTCTTC.

This clone showed up just once. The V and J genes are TRBV30 and TRBJ1-1; D is possibly TRBD1 (5 bases). The CDR3 has 14 residues. V was cut by 0 bases and J by 1 base, with 9 bases left in between. CDR1 GTSNPN and CDR2 SVGIG come from the germline V gene (reference sequence). DNA of the CDR3: TGTGCCTGGAGTGTATCAGGGACGAACACTGAAGCTTTCTTT. It translates to CAWSVSGTNTEAFF.

The genes are TRBV25-1 and TRBJ2-5; D may be TRBD2 (5 bases). Trimming cost V 1 base and J 5 bases, with 11 bases left between them. The germline gives CDR1 MGHDK, CDR2 SYGVNS. The CDR3 is made up of 14 amino acids. CDR3 sequence (DNA): TGTGCCAGCAGTGAATTCGGGGTCGGCGAGACCCAGTACTTC. Translating it yields CASSEFGVGETQYF.

The chain has TRBV7-2 and TRBJ2-3, with D possibly being TRBD1 (6 bases). Germline lookup yields CDR1 SGHTA and CDR2 FQGNSA. V was clipped by 7 bases and J by 2 bases, with 16 bases between them. This CDR3 comprises 15 residues. The CDR3 sequence: CASTEMGALTDTQYF. Here the CDR3 DNA reads TGTGCCAGCACGGAGATGGGGGCACTCACAGATACGCAGTATTTT.

This chain joins TRBV5-4 and TRBJ2-6, with D perhaps matching TRBD1 or TRBD2 (5 bases each). The CDR3 runs 18 residues. Germline CDR1 and CDR2: SGHNT and YYREEE (reference sequence). Trimming removed 4 bases at V and 0 bases at J, with 17 bases between. CDR3 in DNA: TGTGCCAGCAGCCCTCCGGGACGGTTGCCCTCTGGGGCCAACGTCCTGACTTTC. Its translation is CASSPPGRLPSGANVLTF.

On this clone itself: Within the sample, other DNA sequences also encode this same CDR3. V gene TRBV5-1 combines with J gene TRBJ1-1; no firm D call. The CDR3 consists of 13 residues. V was trimmed by 2 bases and J by 3 bases, leaving 8 bases between them. Germline CDR1 reads SGHRS; CDR2 reads YFSETQ. CDR3: CASSFQRDTEAFF. Written as DNA, the CDR3 is TGCGCCAGCAGCTTTCAACGGGACACTGAAGCTTTCTTT.

CDR3 residues: CASSDVGLVYEQYF. CDR3 bases: TGTGCCAGCAGTGACGTAGGGCTAGTGTACGAGCAGTACTTC. The chain joins TRBV6-1 to TRBJ2-7; D call uncertain. Germline lookup yields CDR1 MNHNS and CDR2 SASEGT. V lost 3 bases to trimming and J lost 4 bases, with 13 bases between them. The CDR3 sequence is 14 residues long.

The genes are TRBV7-8 and TRBJ2-1; tentatively, D is TRBD2 (5 bases). The V gene's germline CDR1 is SGHVS and CDR2 FQNEAQ. The germline V and J ends were trimmed by 5 bases and 8 bases, with 16 bases remaining between them. The CDR3 contains 14 residues. Written as DNA, the CDR3 is TGTGCCAGCAGCCCTCGGGGTAGCTCCGATGAGCAGTTCTTC. This codes for CASSPRGSSDEQFF.

The V call is TRBV28, the J call TRBJ1-5; TRBD1 matches 9 bases. Germline CDR1 is MDHEN and CDR2 is SYDVKM. Germline trimming cut 6 bases from V and 7 bases from J; bases unmatched to any gene: 7. This CDR3 has 14 residues. In DNA form, the CDR3 reads TGTGCCAGCAGATGGACAGGGGTGGGACAGCCCCAGCATTTT. The encoded protein is CASRWTGVGQPQHF.

This chain uses TRBV4-3 with TRBJ2-7, with D possibly being TRBD2 (6 bases). This CDR3 contains 14 residues. The germline V and J ends were trimmed by 0 bases and 2 bases, with 8 bases remaining between them. The germline CDR1 and CDR2 sequences are LGHNA and YSLEER. CDR3 bases: TGCGCCAGCAGCCAAGACGGGGGTGCCTACGAGCAGTACTTC. Protein product: CASSQDGGAYEQYF.

This chain connects TRBV5-1 to TRBJ2-1, with TRBD2 matching over 7 bases. There are 13 residues in the CDR3. The J segment lost 6 bases and the V segment lost 4 bases, leaving 4 bases of the junction unmatched. Per germline, CDR1 SGHRS and CDR2 YFSETQ. The CDR3 bases are TGCGCCAGCAGCACCGGGACTACCAATGAGCAGTTCTTC. Translating it yields CASSTGTTNEQFF.

V usage is TRBV6-1 and J usage is TRBJ1-5; D unresolved. CDR3 size: 14 residues. The ends were cut back, 4 bases at V and 5 bases at J, with 12 bases in the middle. CDR1 is MNHNS, CDR2 SASEGT, per germline. The CDR3: CASSVSGSYQPQHF. Here the CDR3 DNA reads TGTGCCAGCAGTGTTTCCGGGTCCTATCAGCCCCAGCATTTT.

The chain combines TRBV5-4 with TRBJ2-5; perhaps TRBD2 as D (6 bases). The CDR3 covers 13 residues. The germline V gene has CDR1 SGHNT and CDR2 YYREEE (reference sequence). Trimming left V 5 bases short and J 2 bases short, with 10 bases between. The CDR3 coding sequence is TGTGCCAGCAGTTCTAGCGCTCAAGAGACCCAGTACTTC. Encoded protein: CASSSSAQETQYF.

V gene TRBV5-4 combines with J gene TRBJ2-3, with 10 positions matching TRBD2. CDR1 is SGHNT, CDR2 YYREEE, per germline (reference sequence). The CDR3 length is 15 residues. Losses at the gene ends were 5 bases for V and 3 bases for J; bases not matched to a gene: 6. CDR3 coding DNA: TGTGCCAGCAGTTTCACAGCGGGGGGGACAGATACGCAGTATTTT. It specifies CASSFTAGGTDTQYF.

The rearrangement links TRBV4-1 to TRBJ2-3; D is tentatively TRBD1 or TRBD2 (5 bases each). The CDR3 spans 15 residues. Trimming stripped 1 base from V and 2 bases from J, with 10 bases between. Per the germline V gene, CDR1 is MGHRA and CDR2 is YSYEKL. CDR3 protein: CASSQGDRTTDTQYF. Written as DNA, the CDR3 is TGCGCCAGCAGCCAAGGGGACCGAACCACAGATACGCAGTATTTT.

This sequence joins TRBV28 and TRBJ2-3, with 10 bases identical to TRBD1. The germline gives CDR1 MDHEN, CDR2 SYDVKM. Unmatched junction bases numbered 12, after V lost 8 bases and J lost 7 bases. CDR3 length: 15 residues. CDR3 DNA: TGTGCCAGCGGATTGACAGGGGGCGCATTGAATACGCAGTATTTT. It is translated as CASGLTGGALNTQYF.

This clone is a singleton in its sample. The V and J genes are TRBV25-1 and TRBJ2-5; 9 positions match TRBD2. Germline V lookup: CDR1 MGHDK, CDR2 SYGVNS. CDR3 length equals 15 residues. Germline trimming cut 5 bases from V and 4 bases from J; bases unmatched to any gene: 8. The CDR3 DNA reads TGTGCCAGCAGTCCGGGACTAGCCGCCAGAGAGACCCAGTACTTC. It yields the protein CASSPGLAARETQYF.

J is TRBJ2-1 and V is TRBV4-2; 9 bases fit TRBD2. CDR1 and CDR2 (germline): LGHNA, YNFKEQ. The CDR3 consists of 15 residues. Trimming removed 2 bases from V and 5 bases from J; junction bases left unmatched: 4. The CDR3 sequence: CASSQSAGGHNEQFF. Here the CDR3 DNA reads TGTGCCAGCAGCCAATCGGCGGGGGGGCACAATGAGCAGTTCTTC.

The genes are TRBV7-8 and TRBJ2-3, with 7 bases matching TRBD1. From germline, CDR1 is SGHVS and CDR2 FQNEAQ. The CDR3 totals 14 residues. The V and J ends lost 5 bases and 4 bases, in that order; junction bases with no gene match: 6. CDR3 nucleotides: TGTGCCAGCAGCCCACAGGGGCCGGCAGATACGCAGTATTTT. This encodes CASSPQGPADTQYF.

The rearrangement links TRBV6-5 to TRBJ2-4; 7 bases are a match to TRBD2. The CDR3 spans 14 residues. V dropped 4 bases and J dropped 3; count of bases not matched to a gene: 3. CDR1 and CDR2 (germline): MNHEY, SVGAGI. The CDR3 here is CASSSWGGKNIQYF. DNA of the CDR3: TGTGCCAGCAGTTCTTGGGGGGGCAAAAACATTCAGTACTTC.

The genes are TRBV7-3 and TRBJ1-6; weak D call: TRBD1 (6 bases). Germline CDR1 is SGHTA and CDR2 is FQGTGA. V shed 6 bases and J shed 6 bases, with 9 bases lying between them. This CDR3 region has 13 residues. The CDR3 nucleotides are TGTGCCAGCAGTACAGGGCTTAATTCACCCCTCCACTTT. This translates into CASSTGLNSPLHF.

The rearrangement uses TRBV4-2 and TRBJ2-5; tentatively, D is TRBD1 (5 bases). CDR3 length equals 14 residues. V dropped 0 bases and J dropped 1 base, with 6 bases sitting between them. Germline V gene data show CDR1 as LGHNA and CDR2 as YNFKEQ. The CDR3 bases are TGTGCCAGCAGCCAAGAAGGGGCCCAAGAGACCCAGTACTTC. Translated, it gives CASSQEGAQETQYF.